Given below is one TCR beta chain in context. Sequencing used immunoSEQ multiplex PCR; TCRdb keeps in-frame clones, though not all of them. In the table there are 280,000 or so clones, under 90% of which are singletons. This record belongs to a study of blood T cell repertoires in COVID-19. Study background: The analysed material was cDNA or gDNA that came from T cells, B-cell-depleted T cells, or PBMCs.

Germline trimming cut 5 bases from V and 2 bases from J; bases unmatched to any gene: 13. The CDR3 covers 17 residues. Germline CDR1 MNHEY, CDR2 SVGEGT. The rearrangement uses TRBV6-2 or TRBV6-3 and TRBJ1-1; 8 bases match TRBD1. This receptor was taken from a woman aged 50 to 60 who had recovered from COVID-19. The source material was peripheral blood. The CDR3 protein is CASSPGQGEPLNTEAFF. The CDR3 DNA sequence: TGTGCCAGCAGTCCAGGACAGGGAGAACCTTTAAACACTGAAGCTTTCTTT.